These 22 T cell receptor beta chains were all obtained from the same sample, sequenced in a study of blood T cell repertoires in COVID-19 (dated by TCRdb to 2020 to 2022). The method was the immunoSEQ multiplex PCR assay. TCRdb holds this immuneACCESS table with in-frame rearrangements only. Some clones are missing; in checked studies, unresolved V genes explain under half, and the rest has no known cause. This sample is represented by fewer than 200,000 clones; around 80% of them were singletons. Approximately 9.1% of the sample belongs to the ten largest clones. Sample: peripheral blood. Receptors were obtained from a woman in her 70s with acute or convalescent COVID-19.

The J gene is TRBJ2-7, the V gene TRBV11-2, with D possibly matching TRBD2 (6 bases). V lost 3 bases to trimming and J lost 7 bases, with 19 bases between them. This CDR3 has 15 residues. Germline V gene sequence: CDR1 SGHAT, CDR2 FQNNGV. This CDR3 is CASSLEGGVAGEQYF. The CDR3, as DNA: TGTGCCAGCAGCTTGGAAGGAGGGGTGGCCGGGGAGCAGTACTTC.

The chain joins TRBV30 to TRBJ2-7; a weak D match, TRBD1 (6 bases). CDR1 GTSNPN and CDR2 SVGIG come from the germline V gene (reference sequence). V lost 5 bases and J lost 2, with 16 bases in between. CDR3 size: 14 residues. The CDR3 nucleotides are TGTGCCTGGGGGATCAGGGGTATCACCTACGAGCAGTACTTC. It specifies CAWGIRGITYEQYF.

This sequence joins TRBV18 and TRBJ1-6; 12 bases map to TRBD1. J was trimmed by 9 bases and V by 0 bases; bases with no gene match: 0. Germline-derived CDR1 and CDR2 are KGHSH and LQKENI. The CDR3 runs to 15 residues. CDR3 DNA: TGTGCCAGCTCACCACCGGGACAGGGGGCTTCACCCCTCCACTTT. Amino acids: CASSPPGQGASPLHF.

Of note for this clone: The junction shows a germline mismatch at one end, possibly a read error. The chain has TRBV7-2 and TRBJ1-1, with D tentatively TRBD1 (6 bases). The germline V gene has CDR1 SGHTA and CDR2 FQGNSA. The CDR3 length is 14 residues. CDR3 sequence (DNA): TGTGCCAGCAGCGTAGCGACAGGCGACACTGAAGCTTTCTTT. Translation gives CASSVATGDTEAFF.

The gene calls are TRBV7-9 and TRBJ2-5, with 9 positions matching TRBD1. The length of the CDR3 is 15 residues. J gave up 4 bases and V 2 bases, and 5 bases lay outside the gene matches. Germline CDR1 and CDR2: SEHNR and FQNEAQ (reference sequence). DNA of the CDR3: TGTGCCAGCAGCTTAATGGGACAGGGCGCAGAGACCCAGTACTTC. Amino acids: CASSLMGQGAETQYF.

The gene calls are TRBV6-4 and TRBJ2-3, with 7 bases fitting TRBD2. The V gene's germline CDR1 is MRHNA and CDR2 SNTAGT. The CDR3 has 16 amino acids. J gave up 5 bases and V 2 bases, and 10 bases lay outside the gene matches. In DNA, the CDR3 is TGTGCCAGCAGTGACAACGTCGGGGGGAGCGGAGATACGCAGTATTTT. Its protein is CASSDNVGGSGDTQYF.

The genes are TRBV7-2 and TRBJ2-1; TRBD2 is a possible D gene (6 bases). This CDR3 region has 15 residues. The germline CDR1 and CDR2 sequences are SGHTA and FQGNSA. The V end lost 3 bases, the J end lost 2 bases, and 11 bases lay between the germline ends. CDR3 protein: CASSFTSPPYNEQFF. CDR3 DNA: TGTGCCAGCAGCTTCACTAGCCCCCCCTACAATGAGCAGTTCTTC.

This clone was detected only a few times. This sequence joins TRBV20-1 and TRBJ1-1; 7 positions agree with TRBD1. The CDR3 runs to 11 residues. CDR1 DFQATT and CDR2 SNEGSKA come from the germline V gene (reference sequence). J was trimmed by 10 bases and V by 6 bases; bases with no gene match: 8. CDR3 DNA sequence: TGCAGTGCCGATGAGGGGGCGAGAGCTTTCTTT. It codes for CSADEGARAFF.

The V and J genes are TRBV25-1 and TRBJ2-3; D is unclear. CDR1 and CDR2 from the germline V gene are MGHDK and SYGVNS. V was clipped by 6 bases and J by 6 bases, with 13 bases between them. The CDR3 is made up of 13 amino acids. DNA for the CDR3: TGTGCCAGCAGAAAAGACTTCGGGGATACGCAGTATTTT. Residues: CASRKDFGDTQYF.

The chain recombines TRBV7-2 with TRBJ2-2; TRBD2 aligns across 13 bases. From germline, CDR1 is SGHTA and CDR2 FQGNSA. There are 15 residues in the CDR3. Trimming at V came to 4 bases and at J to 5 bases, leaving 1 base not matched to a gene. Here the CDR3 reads CASSSGLAGTGELFF. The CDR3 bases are TGTGCCAGCAGCTCGGGACTAGCGGGAACCGGGGAGCTGTTTTTT.

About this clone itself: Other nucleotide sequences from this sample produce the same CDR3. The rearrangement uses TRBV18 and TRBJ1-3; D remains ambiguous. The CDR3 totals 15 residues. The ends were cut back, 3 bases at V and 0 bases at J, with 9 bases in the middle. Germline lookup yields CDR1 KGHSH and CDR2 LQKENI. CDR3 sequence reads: CASSPPGSSGNTIYF. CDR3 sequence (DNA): TGTGCCAGCTCACCCCCGGGAAGCTCTGGAAACACCATATATTTT.

CDR3 amino acids: CASRTTYNEQFF. The CDR3 region has the DNA TGTGCCAGCAGAACAACGTACAATGAGCAGTTCTTC. V usage is TRBV12-3 or TRBV12-4 and J usage is TRBJ2-1; D is ambiguous. Between the trimmed V and J ends, which lost 6 bases and 4 bases, there was a span of 7 bases. CDR3 size: 12 residues.

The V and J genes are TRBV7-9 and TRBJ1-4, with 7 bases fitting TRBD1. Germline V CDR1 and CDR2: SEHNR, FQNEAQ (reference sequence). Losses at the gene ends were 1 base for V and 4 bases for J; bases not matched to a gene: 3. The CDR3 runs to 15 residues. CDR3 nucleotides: TGTGCCAGCAGCTTAGAAGGGGGCTTTAATGAAAAACTGTTTTTT. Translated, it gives CASSLEGGFNEKLFF.

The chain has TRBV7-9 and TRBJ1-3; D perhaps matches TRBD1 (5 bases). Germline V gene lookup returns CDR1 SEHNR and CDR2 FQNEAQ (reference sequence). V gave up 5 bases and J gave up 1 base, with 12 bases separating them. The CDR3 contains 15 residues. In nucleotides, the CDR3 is TGTGCCAGCAGCCCGACAGCCATATCTGGAAACACCATATATTTT. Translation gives CASSPTAISGNTIYF. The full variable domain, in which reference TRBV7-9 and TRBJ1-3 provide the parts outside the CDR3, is DTGVSQNPRHKITKRGQNVTFRCDPISEHNRLYWYRQTLGQGPEFLTYFQNEAQLEKSRLLSDRFSAERPKGSFSTLEIQRTEQGDSAMYLCASSPTAISGNTIYFGEGSWLTVV.

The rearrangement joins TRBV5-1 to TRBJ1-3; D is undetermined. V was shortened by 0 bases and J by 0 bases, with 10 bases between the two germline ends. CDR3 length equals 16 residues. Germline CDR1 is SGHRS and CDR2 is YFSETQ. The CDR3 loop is CASSLGETTSGNTIYF. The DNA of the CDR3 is TGCGCCAGCAGCTTGGGGGAGACAACCTCTGGAAACACCATATATTTT.

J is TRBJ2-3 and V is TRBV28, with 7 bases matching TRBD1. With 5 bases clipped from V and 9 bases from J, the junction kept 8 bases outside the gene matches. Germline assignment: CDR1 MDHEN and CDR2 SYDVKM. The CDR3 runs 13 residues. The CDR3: CASSLGQARTQYF. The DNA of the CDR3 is TGTGCCAGCAGTCTCGGACAGGCTCGGACGCAGTATTTT.

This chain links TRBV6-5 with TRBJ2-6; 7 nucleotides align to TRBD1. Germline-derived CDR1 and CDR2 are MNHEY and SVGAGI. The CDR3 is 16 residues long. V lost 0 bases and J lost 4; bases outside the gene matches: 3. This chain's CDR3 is CASSYSTGPGANVLTF. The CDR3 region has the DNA TGTGCCAGCAGTTACTCGACAGGGCCCGGGGCCAACGTCCTGACTTTC.

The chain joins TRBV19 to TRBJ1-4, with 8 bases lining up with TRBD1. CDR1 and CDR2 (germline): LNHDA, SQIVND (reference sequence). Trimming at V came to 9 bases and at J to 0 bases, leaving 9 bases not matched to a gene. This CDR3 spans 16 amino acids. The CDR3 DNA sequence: TGTGCCAGCGGTGACAGGGGCGGATCAACTAATGAAAAACTGTTTTTT. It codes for CASGDRGGSTNEKLFF.

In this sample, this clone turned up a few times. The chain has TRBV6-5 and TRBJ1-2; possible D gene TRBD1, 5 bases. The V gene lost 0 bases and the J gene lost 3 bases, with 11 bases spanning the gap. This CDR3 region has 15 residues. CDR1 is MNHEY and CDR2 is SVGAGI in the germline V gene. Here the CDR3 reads CASSYSFGADYGYTF. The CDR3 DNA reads TGTGCCAGCAGTTACTCCTTTGGGGCCGACTATGGCTACACCTTC.

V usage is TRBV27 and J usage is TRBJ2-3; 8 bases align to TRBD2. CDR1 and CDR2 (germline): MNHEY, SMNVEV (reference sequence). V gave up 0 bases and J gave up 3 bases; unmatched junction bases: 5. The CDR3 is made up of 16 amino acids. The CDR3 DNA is TGTGCCAGCAGTTTATCGGCGGGGGGATGGACAGATACGCAGTATTTT. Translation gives CASSLSAGGWTDTQYF.

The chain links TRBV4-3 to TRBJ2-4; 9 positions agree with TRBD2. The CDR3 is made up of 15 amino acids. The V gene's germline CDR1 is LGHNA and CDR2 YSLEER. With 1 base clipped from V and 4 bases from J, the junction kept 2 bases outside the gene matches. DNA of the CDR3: TGCGCCAGCAGCCAAGGACTAGCGGAAAAAAACATTCAGTACTTC. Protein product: CASSQGLAEKNIQYF.

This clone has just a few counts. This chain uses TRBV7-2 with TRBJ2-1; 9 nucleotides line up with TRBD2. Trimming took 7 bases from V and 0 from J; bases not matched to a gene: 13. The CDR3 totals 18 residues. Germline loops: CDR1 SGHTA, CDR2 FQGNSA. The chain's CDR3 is CASKPFSGSGSSYNEQFF. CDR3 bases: TGTGCCAGCAAACCTTTTAGCGGGAGTGGGAGCTCCTACAATGAGCAGTTCTTC. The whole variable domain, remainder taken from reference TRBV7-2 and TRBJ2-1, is GAGVSQSPSNKVTEKGKDVELRCDPISGHTALYWYRQSLGQGLEFLIYFQGNSAPDKSGLPSDRFSAERTGGSVSTLTIQRTQQEDSAVYLCASKPFSGSGSSYNEQFFGPGTRLTVL.